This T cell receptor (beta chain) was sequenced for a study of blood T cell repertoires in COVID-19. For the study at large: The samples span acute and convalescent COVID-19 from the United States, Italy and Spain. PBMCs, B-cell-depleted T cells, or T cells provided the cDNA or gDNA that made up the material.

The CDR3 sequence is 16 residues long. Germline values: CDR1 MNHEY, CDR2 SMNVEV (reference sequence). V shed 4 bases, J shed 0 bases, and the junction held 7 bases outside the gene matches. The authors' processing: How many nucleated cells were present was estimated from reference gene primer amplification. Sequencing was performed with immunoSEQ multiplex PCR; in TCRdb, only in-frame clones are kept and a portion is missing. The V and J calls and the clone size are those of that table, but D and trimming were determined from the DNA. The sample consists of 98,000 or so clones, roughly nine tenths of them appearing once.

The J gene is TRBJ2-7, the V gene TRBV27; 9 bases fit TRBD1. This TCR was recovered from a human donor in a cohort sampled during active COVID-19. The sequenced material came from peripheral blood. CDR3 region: CASSWAGQGTSYEQYF. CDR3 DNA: TGTGCCAGCAGTTGGGCCGGACAGGGGACCTCCTACGAGCAGTACTTC.